This T cell receptor beta chain was sequenced in a study of cytomegalovirus exposure and HLA in healthy donors. This clone was seen once. This CDR3 is built from 16 residues. V was clipped by 4 bases and J by 2 bases, with 15 bases between them. Germline V CDR1 and CDR2: SGHRS, YFSETQ. Some clones are missing from TCRdb's copy, which holds only in-frame ones; the method was immunoSEQ multiplex PCR. The sample lists under 200,000 clones; over 85% were seen once. Material: PBMCs. The TCR comes from a woman aged 18-30 years in good health and CMV-seropositive. The chain carries TRBV5-1 and TRBJ2-2; D is possibly TRBD1 (5 bases). The CDR3 is CASSADPQGNTGELFF. CDR3 DNA: TGCGCCAGCAGCGCTGACCCCCAGGGCAACACCGGGGAGCTGTTTTTT.